This T cell receptor (beta chain) comes out of a study of blood T cell repertoires in COVID-19. Study background: COVID-19 samples collected from the United States, Italy and Spain covered acute and convalescent phases.

Source study methods: Using reference gene primer amplification, nucleated cell counts were estimated. TCRdb's copy holds only in-frame clones and misses some; the assay was immunoSEQ multiplex PCR. That table gives V, J and clone size, and the DNA gave D and trimming. Counted here are a few hundred thousand clones, around four fifths occurring once; the ten biggest clones make up 5% to 6%. This clone was observed a handful of times. The germline V gene has CDR1 GTSNPN and CDR2 SVGIG (reference sequence). This CDR3 comprises 10 residues. The V gene lost 6 bases and the J gene lost 8 bases, with 7 bases spanning the gap. Adults between roughly 18 and 100 years of age took part from 24 US areas.

Sequenced: PBMCs or T cells enriched from blood (not recorded which). The chain links TRBV30 to TRBJ2-2; D call uncertain. The TCR was taken from a woman in her 50s who had recovered from COVID-19. CDR3 DNA: TGTGCCTGCGGTTGGGGGGAGCTGTTTTTT. This sequence encodes CACGWGELFF.